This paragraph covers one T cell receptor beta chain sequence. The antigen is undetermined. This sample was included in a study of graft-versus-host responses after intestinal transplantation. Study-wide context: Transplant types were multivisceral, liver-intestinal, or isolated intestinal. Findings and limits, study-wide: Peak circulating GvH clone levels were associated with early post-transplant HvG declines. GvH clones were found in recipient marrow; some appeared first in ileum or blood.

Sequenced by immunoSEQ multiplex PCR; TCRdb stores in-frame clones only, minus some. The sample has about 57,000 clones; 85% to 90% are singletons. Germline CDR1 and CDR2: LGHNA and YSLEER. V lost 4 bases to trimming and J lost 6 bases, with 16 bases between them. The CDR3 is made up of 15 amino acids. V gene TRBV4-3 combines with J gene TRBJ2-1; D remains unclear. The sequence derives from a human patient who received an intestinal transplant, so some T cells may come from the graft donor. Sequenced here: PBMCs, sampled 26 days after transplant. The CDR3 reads CASSRLSVFPNEQFF. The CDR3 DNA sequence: TGCGCCAGCAGCCGTTTAAGCGTCTTTCCCAATGAGCAGTTCTTC.